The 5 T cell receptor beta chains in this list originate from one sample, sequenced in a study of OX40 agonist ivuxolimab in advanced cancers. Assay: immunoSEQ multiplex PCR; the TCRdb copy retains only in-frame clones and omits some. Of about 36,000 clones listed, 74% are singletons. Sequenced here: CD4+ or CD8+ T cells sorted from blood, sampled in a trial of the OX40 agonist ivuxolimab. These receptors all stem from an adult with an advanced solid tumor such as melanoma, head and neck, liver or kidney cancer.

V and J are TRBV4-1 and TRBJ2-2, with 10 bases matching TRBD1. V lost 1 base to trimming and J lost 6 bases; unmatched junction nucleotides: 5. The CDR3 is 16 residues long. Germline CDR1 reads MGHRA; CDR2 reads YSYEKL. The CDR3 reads CASSQALTGGSGELFF. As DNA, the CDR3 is TGCGCCAGCAGCCAAGCACTGACAGGGGGCTCCGGGGAGCTGTTTTTT.

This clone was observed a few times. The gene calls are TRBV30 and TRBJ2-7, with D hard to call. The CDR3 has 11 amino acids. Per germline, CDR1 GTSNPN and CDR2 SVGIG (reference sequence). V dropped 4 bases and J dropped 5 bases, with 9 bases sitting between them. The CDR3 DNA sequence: TGTGCCTGGAACACTGTCAACGAGCAGTACTTC. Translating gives CAWNTVNEQYF.

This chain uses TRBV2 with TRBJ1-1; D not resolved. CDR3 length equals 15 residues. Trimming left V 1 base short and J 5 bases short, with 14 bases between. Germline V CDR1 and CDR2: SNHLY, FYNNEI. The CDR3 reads CASSEGRAGRTEAFF. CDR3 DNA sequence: TGTGCCAGCAGTGAAGGGAGGGCGGGAAGGACTGAAGCTTTCTTT. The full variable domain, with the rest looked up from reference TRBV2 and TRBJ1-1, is EPEVTQTPSHQVTQMGQEVILRCVPISNHLYFYWYRQILGQKVEFLVSFYNNEISEKSEIFDDQFSVERPDGSNFTLKIRSTKLEDSAMYFCASSEGRAGRTEAFFGQGTRLTVV.

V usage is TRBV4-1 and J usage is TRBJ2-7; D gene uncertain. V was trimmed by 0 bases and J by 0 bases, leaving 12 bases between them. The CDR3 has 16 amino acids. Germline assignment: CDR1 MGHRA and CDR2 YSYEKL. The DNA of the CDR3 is TGCGCCAGCAGCCAAGATAGGTCCAGCAGCTCCTACGAGCAGTACTTC. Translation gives CASSQDRSSSSYEQYF.

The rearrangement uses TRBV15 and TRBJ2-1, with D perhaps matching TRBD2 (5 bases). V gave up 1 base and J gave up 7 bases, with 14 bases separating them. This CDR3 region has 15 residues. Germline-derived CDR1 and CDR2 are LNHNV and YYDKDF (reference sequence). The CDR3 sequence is CATSRGTGSGNEQFF. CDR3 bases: TGTGCCACCAGCAGAGGGACCGGCTCGGGAAATGAGCAGTTCTTC.